The T cell receptor beta chain under discussion was sequenced for a study of Ad26.COV2.S vaccination and SARS-CoV-2 variants. Study at large: Once, or twice with 56 days between doses, Ad26.COV2.S was given intramuscularly.

Profiling relied on immunoSEQ multiplex PCR, and the TCRdb table lists in-frame clones only, not all of them. The profile shows hundreds of thousands of clones, about 90% of them singletons. This CDR3 has 17 residues. The J segment lost 2 bases and the V segment lost 0 bases, leaving 6 bases of the junction unmatched. Germline V CDR1 and CDR2: KGHDR, SFDVKD. Study results and caveats: Vaccinees reportedly had broad spike-specific CD8+ and CD4+ T cell responses. Measurement of non-spike TCR breadth gave similar results in vaccine and placebo recipients.

Treatment: 15 to 20 received Ad26.COV2.S at low or high dose, single or two shots; about 5 received placebo; per-sample allocation not given. Collection of the samples took place on day 63 after the first injection of vaccine or placebo. An adult of 18-55 years in Boston served as donor. Remarks on this clone: What it recognizes is unknown.

The sample in question was peripheral blood, obtained in a trial of Ad26.COV2.S vaccine versus placebo. The V gene is TRBV24-1, the J gene TRBJ2-5, with 9 bases identical to TRBD2. The clonotype was recovered from a person aged 18-60 years who received the Ad26.COV2.S COVID-19 vaccine or a placebo. The CDR3 spells CATSDLTPSGTQETQYF. CDR3 DNA sequence: TGTGCCACCAGTGATTTGACGCCTAGCGGGACTCAAGAGACCCAGTACTTC.